Sequencing of this TCR beta chain was carried out in a study of shared clonotypes between healthy human individuals. This table comes from immunoSEQ multiplex PCR, and its TCRdb copy is limited to in-frame clones, with some not included. Of about 800,000 clones detected, approximately 97% appear once; the ten largest clones hold under 0.25%. CD8 cells classed as naive were CD45RO-negative and positively selected for CCR7, excluding terminally differentiated effector memory CD45RA+ cells. The germline gives CDR1 PRHDT, CDR2 FYEKMQ (reference sequence). The CDR3 covers 18 residues. With 2 bases clipped from V and 2 bases from J, the junction kept 11 bases outside the gene matches.

The clonotype comes from a young man in good health. The sequencing input was naive CD8+ T cells sorted from blood. This chain links TRBV13 with TRBJ2-3; 9 bases are shared with TRBD2. The CDR3 region is CASSLTKKTSGNTDTQYF. CDR3 DNA sequence: TGTGCCAGCAGCTTAACCAAGAAGACTAGCGGAAACACAGATACGCAGTATTTT.